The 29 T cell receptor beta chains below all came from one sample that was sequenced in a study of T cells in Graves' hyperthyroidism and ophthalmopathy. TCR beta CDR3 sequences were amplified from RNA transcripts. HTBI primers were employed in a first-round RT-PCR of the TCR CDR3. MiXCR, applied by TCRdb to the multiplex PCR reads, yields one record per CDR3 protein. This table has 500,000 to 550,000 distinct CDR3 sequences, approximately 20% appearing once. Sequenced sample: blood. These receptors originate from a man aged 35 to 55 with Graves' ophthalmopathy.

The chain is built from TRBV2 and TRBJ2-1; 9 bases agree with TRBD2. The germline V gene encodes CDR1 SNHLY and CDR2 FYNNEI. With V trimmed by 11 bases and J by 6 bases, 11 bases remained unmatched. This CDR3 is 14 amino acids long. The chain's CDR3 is CALGRTSATNEQFF. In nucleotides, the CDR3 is TGTGCCTTGGGGAGGACTAGCGCCACCAATGAGCAGTTCTTC.

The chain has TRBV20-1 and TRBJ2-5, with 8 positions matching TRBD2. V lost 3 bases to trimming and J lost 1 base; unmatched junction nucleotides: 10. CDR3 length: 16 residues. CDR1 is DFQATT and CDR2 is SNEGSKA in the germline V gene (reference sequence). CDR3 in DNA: TGCAGTGCTAGGGGGGACGGGGGGGCGCTCCAAGAGACCCAGTACTTC. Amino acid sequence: CSARGDGGALQETQYF.

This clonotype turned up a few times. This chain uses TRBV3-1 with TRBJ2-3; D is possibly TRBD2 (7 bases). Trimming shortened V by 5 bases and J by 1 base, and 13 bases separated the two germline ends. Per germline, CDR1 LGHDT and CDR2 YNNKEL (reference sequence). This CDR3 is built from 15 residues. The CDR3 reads CASSRGGGRTDTQYF. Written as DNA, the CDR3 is TGTGCCAGCAGCAGGGGAGGGGGTCGCACAGATACGCAGTATTTT.

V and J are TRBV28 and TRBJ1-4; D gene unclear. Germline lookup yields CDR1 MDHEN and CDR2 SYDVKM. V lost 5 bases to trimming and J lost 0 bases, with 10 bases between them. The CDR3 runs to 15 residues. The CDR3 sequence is CASSRPDSTNEKLFF. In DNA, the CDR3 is TGTGCCAGCAGTCGGCCCGATTCAACTAATGAAAAACTGTTTTTT. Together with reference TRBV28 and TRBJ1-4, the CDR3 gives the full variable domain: DVKVTQSSRYLVKRTGEKVFLECVQDMDHENMFWYRQDPGLGLRLIYFSYDVKMKEKGDIPEGYSVSREKKERFSLILESASTNQTSMYLCASSRPDSTNEKLFFGSGTQLSVL.

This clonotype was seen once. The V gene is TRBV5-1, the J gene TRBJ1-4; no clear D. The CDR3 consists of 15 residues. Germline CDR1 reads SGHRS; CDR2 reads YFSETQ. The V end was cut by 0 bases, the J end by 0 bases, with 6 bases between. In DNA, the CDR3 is TGCGCCAGCAGCTTGGTTAGGGCAACTAATGAAAAACTGTTTTTT. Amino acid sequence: CASSLVRATNEKLFF.

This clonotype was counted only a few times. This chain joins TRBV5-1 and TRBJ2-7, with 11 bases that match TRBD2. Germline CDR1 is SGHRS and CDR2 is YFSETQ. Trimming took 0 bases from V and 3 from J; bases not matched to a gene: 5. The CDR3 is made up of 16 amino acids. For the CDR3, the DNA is TGCGCCAGCAGCTTGGCGGCTAGCGGGGGGTACTACGAGCAGTACTTC. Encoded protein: CASSLAASGGYYEQYF.

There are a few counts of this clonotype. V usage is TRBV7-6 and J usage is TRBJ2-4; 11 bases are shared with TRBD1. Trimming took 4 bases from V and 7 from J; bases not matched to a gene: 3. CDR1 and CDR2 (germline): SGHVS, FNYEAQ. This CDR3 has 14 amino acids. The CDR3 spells CASSSGTGGNIQYF. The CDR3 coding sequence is TGTGCCAGCAGCTCCGGGACAGGGGGGAACATTCAGTACTTC.

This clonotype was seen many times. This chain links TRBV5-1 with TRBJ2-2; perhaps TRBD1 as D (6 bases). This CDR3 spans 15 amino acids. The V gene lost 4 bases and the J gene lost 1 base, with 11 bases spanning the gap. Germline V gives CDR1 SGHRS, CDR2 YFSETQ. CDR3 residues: CASSPGTRNTGELFF. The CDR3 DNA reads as TGCGCCAGCAGCCCAGGGACAAGGAACACCGGGGAGCTGTTTTTT.

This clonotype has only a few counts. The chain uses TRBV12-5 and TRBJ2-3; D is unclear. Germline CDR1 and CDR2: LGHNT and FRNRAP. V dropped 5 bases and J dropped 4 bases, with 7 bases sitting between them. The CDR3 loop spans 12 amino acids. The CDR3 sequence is CASGPTPDTQYF. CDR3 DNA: TGTGCTAGTGGTCCAACACCAGATACGCAGTATTTT.

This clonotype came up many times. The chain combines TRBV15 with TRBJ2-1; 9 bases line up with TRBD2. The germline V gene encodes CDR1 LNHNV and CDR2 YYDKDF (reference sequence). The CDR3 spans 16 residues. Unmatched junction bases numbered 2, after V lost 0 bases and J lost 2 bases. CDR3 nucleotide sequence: TGTGCCACCAGCAGAGAACTAGCGGGTACCTACAATGAGCAGTTCTTC. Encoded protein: CATSRELAGTYNEQFF.

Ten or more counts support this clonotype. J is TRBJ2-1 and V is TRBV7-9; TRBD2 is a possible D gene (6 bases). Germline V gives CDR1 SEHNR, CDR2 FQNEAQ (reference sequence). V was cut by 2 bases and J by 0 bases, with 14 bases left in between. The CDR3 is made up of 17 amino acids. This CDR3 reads CASSLPTSTYSYNEQFF. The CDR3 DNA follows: TGTGCCAGCAGCTTACCTACTAGCACCTACTCCTACAATGAGCAGTTCTTC.

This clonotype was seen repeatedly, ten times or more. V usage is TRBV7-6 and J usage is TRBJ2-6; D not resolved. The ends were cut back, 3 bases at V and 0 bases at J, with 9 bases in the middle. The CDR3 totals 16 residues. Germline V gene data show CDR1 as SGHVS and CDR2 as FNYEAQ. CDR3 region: CASSFYPGSGANVLTF. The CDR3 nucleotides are TGTGCCAGCAGCTTCTACCCGGGCTCTGGGGCCAACGTCCTGACTTTC.

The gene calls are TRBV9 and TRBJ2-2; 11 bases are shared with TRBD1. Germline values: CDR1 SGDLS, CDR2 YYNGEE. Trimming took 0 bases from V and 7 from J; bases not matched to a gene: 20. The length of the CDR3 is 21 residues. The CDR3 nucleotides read TGTGCCAGCAGCGTAGACCGTTCGCGGCGACGTGGACAGGGGGCAAACGGGGAGCTGTTTTTT. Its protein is CASSVDRSRRRGQGANGELFF.

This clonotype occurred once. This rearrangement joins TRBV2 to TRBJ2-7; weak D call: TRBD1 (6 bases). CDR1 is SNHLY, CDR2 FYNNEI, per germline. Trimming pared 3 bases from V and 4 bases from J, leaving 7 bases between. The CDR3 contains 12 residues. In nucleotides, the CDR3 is TGTGCCAGCAGTGACAGGGGATACGAGCAGTACGTC. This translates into CASSDRGYEQYV.

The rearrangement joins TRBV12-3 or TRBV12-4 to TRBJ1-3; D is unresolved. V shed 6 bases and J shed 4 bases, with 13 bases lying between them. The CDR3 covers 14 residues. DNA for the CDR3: TGTGCCAGCAGAACCCCAGAATTAGGAAACACCATATATTTT. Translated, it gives CASRTPELGNTIYF.

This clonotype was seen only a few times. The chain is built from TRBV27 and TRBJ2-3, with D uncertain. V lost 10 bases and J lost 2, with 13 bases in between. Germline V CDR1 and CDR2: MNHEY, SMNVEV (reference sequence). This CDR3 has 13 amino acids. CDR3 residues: CATGPHNTDTQYF. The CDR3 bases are TGTGCCACTGGACCCCATAACACAGATACGCAGTATTTT.

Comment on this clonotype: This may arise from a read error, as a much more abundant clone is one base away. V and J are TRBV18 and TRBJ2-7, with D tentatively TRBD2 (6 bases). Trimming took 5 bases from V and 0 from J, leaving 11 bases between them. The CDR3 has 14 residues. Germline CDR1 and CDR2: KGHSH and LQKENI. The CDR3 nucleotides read TGTGCCAGCTCAGCCAGGGAGGACTCCTACGAGCAGTACTTC. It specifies CASSAREDSYEQYF.

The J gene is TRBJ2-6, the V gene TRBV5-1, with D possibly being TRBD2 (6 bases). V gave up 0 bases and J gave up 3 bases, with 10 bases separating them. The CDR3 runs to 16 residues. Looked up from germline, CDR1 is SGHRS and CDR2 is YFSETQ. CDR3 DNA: TGCGCCAGCAGCTTGGCAAAGGAGGGTGGGGCCAACGTCCTGACTTTC. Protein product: CASSLAKEGGANVLTF.

The DNA for the CDR3 is TGCGCCAGCAGCCAAGATAGGTATGAGCAGTTCTTC. It is translated as CASSQDRYEQFF. The J gene is TRBJ2-1, the V gene TRBV4-1; D unresolved. This CDR3 contains 12 residues. Per germline, CDR1 MGHRA and CDR2 YSYEKL. Trimming pared 0 bases from V and 8 bases from J, leaving 5 bases between.

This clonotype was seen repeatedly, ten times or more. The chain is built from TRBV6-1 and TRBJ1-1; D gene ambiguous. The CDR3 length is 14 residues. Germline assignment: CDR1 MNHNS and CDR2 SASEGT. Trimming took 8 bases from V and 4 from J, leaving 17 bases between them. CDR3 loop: CASGVRSVGTEAFF. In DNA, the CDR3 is TGTGCCAGCGGGGTACGGTCGGTAGGCACTGAAGCTTTCTTT.

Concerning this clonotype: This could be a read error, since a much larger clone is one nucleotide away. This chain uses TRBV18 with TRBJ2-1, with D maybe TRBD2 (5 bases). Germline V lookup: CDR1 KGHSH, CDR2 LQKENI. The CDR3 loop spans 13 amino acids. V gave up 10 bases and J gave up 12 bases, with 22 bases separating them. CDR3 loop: CATGVLEDGGQFF. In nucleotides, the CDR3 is TGTGCCACCGGGGTACTGGAGGACGGTGGGCAGTTCTTC.

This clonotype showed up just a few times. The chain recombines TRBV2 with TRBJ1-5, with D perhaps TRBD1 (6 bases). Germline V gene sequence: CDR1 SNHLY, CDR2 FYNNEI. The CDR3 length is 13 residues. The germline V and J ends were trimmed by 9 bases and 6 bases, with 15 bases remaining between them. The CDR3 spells CASRQAFSQPQHF. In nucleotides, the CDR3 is TGTGCCAGTAGACAGGCTTTCAGTCAGCCCCAGCATTTT.

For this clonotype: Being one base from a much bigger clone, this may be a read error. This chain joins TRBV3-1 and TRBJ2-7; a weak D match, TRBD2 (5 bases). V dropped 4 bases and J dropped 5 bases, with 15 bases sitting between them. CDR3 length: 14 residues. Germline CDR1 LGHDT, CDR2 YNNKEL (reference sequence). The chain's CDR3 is CASSRGSASHEQYF. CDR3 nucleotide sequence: TGTGCCAGCAGCCGCGGGTCTGCGTCCCACGAGCAGTACTTC.

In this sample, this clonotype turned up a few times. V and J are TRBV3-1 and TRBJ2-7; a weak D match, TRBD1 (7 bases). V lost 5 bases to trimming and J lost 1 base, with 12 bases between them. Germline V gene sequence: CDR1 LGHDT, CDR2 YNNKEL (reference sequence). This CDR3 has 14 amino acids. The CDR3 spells CASSNRGLSYEQYF. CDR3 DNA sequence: TGTGCCAGCAGCAACAGGGGACTTTCCTACGAGCAGTACTTC.

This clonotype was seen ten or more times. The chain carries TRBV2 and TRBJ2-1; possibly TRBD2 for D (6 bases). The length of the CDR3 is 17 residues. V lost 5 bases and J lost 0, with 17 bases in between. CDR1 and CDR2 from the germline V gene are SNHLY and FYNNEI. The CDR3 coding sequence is TGTGCCAGCAGTAGCGCTATAGCGGAAAGCTCCTACAATGAGCAGTTCTTC. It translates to CASSSAIAESSYNEQFF.

CDR3 in amino acids: CASSLARQFTTGELFF. The CDR3 DNA follows: TGTGCCAGCAGCTTAGCGAGGCAGTTTACTACCGGGGAGCTGTTTTTT. The chain employs TRBV7-9 and TRBJ2-2; the D is unclear. The CDR3 is made up of 16 amino acids. V shed 0 bases and J shed 5 bases, with 13 bases lying between them. The germline V gene encodes CDR1 SEHNR and CDR2 FQNEAQ (reference sequence).

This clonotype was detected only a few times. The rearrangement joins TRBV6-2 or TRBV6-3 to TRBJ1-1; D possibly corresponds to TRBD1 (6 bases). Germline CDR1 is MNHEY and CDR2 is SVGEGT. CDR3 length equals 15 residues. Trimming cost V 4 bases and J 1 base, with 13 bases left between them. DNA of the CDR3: TGTGCCAGCAGTTTTGGAACAGGGAGGAACACTGAAGCTTTCTTT. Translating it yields CASSFGTGRNTEAFF.

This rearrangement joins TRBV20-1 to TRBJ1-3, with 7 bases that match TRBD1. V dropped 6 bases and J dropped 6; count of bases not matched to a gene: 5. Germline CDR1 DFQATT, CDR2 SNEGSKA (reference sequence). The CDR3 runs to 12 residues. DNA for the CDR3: TGCAGTGCACCCGACAGGGTAAACACCATATATTTT. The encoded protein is CSAPDRVNTIYF.

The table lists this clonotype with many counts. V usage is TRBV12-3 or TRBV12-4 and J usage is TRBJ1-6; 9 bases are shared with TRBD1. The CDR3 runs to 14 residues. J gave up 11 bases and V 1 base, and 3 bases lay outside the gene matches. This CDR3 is CASSLGQGGTPLHF. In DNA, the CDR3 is TGTGCCAGCAGTTTAGGACAGGGGGGGACACCCCTCCACTTT.